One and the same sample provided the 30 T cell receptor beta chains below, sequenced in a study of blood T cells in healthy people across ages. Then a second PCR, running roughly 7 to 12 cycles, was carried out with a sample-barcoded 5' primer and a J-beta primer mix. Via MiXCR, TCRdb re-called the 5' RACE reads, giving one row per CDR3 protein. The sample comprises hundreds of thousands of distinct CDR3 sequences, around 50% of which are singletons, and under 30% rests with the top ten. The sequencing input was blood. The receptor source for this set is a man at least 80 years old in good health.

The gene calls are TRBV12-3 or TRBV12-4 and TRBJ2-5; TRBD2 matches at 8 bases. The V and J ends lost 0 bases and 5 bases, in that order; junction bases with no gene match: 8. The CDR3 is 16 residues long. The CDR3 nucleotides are TGTGCCAGCAGTTTAGCGCTCGCGGGAGGCCCGGAGACCCAGTACTTC. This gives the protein CASSLALAGGPETQYF.

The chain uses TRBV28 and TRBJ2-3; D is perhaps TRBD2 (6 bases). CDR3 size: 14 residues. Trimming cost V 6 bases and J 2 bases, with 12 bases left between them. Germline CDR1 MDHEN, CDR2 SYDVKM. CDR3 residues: CASRNSGITDTQYF. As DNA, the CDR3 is TGTGCCAGCAGAAATAGCGGAATCACAGATACGCAGTATTTT.

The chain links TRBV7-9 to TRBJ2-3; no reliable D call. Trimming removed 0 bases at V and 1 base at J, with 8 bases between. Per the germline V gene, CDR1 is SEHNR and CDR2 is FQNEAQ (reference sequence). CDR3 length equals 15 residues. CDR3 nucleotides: TGTGCCAGCAGCTTAGCGCAGCAATGCACAGATACGCAGTATTTT. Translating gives CASSLAQQCTDTQYF.

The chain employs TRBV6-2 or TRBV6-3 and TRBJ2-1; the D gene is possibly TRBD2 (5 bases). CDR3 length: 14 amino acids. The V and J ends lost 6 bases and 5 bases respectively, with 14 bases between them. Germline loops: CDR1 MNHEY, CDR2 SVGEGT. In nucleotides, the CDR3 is TGTGCCAGCAGAGGTTCAGTGGGAGACAATGAGCAGTTCTTC. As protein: CASRGSVGDNEQFF.

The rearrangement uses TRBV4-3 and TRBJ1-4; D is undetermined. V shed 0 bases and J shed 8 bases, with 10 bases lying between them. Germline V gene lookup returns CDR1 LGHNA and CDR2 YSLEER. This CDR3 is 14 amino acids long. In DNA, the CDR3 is TGCGCCAGCAGCCAAGAGTGGGTAGGGGAAAAACTGTTTTTT. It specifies CASSQEWVGEKLFF.

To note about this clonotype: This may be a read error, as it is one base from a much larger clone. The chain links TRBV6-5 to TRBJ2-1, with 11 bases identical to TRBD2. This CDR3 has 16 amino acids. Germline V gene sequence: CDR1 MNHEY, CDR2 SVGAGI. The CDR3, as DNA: TGTGCCAGCAGGAGGGCCGGAGGACTAGCGGGCAATGAGCGGTTCTTC. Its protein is CASRRAGGLAGNERFF.

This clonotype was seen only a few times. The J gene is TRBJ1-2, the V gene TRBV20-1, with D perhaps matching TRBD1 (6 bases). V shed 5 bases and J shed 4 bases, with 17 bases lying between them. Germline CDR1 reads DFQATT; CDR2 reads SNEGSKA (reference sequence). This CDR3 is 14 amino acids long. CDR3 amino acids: CSAQSAGAFYGYTF. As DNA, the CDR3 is TGCAGTGCTCAGTCGGCAGGGGCTTTCTATGGCTACACCTTC.

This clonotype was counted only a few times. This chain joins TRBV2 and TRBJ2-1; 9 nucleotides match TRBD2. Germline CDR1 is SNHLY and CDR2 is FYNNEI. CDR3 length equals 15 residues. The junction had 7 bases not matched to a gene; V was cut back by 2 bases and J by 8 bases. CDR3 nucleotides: TGTGCCAGCAGTGAACCAGCGGGAGGTTACGATGAGCAGTTCTTC. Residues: CASSEPAGGYDEQFF.

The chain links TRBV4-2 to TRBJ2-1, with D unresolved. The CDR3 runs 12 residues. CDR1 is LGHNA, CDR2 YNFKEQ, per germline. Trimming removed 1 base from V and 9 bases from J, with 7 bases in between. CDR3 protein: CASSQGGVEQFF. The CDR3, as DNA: TGTGCCAGCAGCCAAGGGGGTGTTGAGCAGTTCTTC.

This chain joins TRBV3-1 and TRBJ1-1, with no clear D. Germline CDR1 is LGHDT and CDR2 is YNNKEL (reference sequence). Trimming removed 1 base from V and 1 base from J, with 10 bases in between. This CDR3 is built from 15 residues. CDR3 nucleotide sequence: TGTGCCAGCAGCCAAGGCGGAGCTAAGAACACTGAAGCTTTCTTT. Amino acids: CASSQGGAKNTEAFF.

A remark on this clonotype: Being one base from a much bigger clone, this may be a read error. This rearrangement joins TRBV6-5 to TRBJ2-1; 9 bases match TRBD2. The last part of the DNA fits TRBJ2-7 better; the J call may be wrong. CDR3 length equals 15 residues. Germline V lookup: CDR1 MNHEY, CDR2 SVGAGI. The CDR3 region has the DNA TGTGCCAGCCGTGTCACTAGCGGGTCCTACAATGAGCAGTACTTC. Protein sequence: CASRVTSGSYNEQYF.

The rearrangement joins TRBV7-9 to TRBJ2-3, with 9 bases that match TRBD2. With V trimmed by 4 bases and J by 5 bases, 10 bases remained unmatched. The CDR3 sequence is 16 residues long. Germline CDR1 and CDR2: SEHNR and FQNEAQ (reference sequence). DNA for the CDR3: TGTGCCAGCAGCTCCCTACCGGGACTAGCTAGAGATACGCAGTATTTT. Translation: CASSSLPGLARDTQYF.

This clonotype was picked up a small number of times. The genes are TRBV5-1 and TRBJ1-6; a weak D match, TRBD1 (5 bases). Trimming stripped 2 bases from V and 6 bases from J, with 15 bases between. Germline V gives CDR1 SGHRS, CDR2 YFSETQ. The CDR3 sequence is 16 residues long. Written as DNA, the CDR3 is TGCGCCAGCAGCTTAGCGGGGCCCGGGCGTAATTCACCCCTCCACTTT. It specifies CASSLAGPGRNSPLHF.

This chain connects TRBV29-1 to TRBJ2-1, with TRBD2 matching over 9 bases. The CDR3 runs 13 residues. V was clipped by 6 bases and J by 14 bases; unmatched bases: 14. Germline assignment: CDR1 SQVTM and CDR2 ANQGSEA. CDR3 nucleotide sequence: TGCAGCGTAGTACTAGCGGGTCTTTCGGGGGAGTTCTTC. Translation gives CSVVLAGLSGEFF.

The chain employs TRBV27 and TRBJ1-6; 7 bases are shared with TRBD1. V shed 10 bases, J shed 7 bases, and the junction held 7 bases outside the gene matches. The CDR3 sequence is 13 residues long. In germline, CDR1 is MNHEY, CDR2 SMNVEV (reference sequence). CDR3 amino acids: CATTGAGNSPLHF. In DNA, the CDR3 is TGTGCCACTACAGGGGCTGGCAATTCACCCCTCCACTTT.

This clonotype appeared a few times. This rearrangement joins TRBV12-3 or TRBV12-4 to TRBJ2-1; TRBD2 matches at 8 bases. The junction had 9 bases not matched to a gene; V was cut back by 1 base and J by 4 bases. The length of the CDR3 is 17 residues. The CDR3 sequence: CASSLEGTSRPYNEQFF. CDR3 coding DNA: TGTGCCAGCAGTTTAGAAGGGACTAGTAGACCTTACAATGAGCAGTTCTTC.

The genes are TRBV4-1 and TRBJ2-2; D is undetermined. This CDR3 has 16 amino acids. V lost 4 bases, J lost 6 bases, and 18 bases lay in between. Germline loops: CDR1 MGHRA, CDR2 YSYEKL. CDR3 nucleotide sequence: TGCGCCAGCAGCCCCTACCCCTCCGGGTTGTCCGGGGAGCTGTTTTTT. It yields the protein CASSPYPSGLSGELFF.

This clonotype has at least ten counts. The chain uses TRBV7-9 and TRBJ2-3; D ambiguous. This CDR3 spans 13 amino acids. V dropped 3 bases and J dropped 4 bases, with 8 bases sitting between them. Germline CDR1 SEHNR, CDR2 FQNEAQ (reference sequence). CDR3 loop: CASSFPSPDTQYF. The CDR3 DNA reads TGTGCCAGCAGCTTCCCGAGTCCAGATACGCAGTATTTT.

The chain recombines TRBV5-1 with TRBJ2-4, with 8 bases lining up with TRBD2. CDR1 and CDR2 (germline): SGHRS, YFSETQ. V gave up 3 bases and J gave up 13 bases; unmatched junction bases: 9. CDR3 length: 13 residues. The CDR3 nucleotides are TGCGCCAGCAGCTCAAGCGGGAGTTATGAGCAGTACTTC. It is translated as CASSSSGSYEQYF.

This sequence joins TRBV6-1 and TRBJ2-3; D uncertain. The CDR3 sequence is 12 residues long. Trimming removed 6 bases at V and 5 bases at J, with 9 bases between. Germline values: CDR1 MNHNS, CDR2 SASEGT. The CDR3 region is CASSRIGDTQYF. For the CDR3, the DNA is TGTGCCAGCAGCCGGATTGGAGATACGCAGTATTTT.

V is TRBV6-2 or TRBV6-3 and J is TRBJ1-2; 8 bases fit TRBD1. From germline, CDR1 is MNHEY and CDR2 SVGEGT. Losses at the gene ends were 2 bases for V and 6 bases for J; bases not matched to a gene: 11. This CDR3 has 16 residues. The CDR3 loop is CASSYPGQVKRDGYTF. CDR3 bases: TGTGCCAGCAGTTACCCGGGACAGGTTAAGAGGGATGGCTACACCTTC.

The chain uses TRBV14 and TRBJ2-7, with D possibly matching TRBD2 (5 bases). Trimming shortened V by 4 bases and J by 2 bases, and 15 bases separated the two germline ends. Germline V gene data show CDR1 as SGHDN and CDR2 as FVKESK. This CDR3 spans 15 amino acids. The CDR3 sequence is CASSLVGGTPYEQYF. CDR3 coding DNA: TGTGCCAGCAGCCTGGTCGGAGGAACTCCCTACGAGCAGTACTTC.

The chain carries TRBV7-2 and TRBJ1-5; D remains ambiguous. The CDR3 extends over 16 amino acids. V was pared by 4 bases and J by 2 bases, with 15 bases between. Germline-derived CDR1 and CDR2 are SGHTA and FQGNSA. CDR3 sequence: CASSSGPPRGNQPQHF. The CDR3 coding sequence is TGTGCCAGCAGCTCAGGTCCCCCCCGGGGCAATCAGCCCCAGCATTTT.

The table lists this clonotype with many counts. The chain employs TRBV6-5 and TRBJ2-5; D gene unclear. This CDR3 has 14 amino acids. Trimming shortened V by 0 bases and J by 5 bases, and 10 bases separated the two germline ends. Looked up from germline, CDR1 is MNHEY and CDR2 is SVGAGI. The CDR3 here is CASSYSTTTETQYF. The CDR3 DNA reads TGTGCCAGCAGTTACTCGACGACCACCGAGACCCAGTACTTC.

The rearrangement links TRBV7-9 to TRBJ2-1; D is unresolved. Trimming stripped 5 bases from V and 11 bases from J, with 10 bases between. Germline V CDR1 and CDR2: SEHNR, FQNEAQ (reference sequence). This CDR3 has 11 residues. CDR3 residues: CASSRAAKQFF. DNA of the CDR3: TGTGCCAGCAGCCGCGCGGCAAAGCAGTTCTTC.

CDR3 protein: CASSERGSAYNEQFF. CDR3 nucleotide sequence: TGTGCCAGCAGTGAAAGGGGGTCTGCCTACAATGAGCAGTTCTTC. The chain uses TRBV2 and TRBJ2-1; D is perhaps TRBD1 (6 bases). Germline V gene lookup returns CDR1 SNHLY and CDR2 FYNNEI. This CDR3 has 15 amino acids. Trimming removed 2 bases at V and 2 bases at J, with 10 bases between.

Written as DNA, the CDR3 is TGTGCCAGCAGCCCTAGGACAGCCTACGAGCGGTACTTC. Translating it yields CASSPRTAYERYF. The chain recombines TRBV7-2 with TRBJ2-5; maybe TRBD1 (6 bases). CDR1 is SGHTA, CDR2 FQGNSA, per germline. The CDR3 consists of 13 residues. V was trimmed by 5 bases and J by 13 bases, leaving 20 bases between them.

The CDR3 bases are TGTGCCAGCAGCTCACTCGTAGGGTCCTACAATGAGCAGTTCTTC. Translating it yields CASSSLVGSYNEQFF. V is TRBV7-2 and J is TRBJ2-1; D gene ambiguous. This CDR3 has 15 amino acids. V lost 4 bases and J lost 1, with 11 bases in between. Germline V lookup: CDR1 SGHTA, CDR2 FQGNSA. Combining the CDR3 with reference TRBV7-2 and TRBJ2-1 gives the whole variable domain GAGVSQSPSNKVTEKGKDVELRCDPISGHTALYWYRQSLGQGLEFLIYFQGNSAPDKSGLPSDRFSAERTGGSVSTLTIQRTQQEDSAVYLCASSSLVGSYNEQFFGPGTRLTVL.

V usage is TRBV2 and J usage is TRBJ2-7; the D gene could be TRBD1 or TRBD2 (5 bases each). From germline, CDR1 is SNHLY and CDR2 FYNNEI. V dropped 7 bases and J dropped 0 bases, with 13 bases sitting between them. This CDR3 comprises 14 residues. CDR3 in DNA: TGTGCCAGCATTTTTGGGACGTACTCCTACGAGCAGTACTTC. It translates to CASIFGTYSYEQYF.

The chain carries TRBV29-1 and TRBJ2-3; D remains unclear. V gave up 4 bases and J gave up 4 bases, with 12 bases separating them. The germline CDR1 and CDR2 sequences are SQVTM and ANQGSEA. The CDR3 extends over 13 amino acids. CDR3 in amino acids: CSVVGSASDTQYF. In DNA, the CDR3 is TGCAGCGTTGTTGGGTCGGCGTCAGATACGCAGTATTTT.